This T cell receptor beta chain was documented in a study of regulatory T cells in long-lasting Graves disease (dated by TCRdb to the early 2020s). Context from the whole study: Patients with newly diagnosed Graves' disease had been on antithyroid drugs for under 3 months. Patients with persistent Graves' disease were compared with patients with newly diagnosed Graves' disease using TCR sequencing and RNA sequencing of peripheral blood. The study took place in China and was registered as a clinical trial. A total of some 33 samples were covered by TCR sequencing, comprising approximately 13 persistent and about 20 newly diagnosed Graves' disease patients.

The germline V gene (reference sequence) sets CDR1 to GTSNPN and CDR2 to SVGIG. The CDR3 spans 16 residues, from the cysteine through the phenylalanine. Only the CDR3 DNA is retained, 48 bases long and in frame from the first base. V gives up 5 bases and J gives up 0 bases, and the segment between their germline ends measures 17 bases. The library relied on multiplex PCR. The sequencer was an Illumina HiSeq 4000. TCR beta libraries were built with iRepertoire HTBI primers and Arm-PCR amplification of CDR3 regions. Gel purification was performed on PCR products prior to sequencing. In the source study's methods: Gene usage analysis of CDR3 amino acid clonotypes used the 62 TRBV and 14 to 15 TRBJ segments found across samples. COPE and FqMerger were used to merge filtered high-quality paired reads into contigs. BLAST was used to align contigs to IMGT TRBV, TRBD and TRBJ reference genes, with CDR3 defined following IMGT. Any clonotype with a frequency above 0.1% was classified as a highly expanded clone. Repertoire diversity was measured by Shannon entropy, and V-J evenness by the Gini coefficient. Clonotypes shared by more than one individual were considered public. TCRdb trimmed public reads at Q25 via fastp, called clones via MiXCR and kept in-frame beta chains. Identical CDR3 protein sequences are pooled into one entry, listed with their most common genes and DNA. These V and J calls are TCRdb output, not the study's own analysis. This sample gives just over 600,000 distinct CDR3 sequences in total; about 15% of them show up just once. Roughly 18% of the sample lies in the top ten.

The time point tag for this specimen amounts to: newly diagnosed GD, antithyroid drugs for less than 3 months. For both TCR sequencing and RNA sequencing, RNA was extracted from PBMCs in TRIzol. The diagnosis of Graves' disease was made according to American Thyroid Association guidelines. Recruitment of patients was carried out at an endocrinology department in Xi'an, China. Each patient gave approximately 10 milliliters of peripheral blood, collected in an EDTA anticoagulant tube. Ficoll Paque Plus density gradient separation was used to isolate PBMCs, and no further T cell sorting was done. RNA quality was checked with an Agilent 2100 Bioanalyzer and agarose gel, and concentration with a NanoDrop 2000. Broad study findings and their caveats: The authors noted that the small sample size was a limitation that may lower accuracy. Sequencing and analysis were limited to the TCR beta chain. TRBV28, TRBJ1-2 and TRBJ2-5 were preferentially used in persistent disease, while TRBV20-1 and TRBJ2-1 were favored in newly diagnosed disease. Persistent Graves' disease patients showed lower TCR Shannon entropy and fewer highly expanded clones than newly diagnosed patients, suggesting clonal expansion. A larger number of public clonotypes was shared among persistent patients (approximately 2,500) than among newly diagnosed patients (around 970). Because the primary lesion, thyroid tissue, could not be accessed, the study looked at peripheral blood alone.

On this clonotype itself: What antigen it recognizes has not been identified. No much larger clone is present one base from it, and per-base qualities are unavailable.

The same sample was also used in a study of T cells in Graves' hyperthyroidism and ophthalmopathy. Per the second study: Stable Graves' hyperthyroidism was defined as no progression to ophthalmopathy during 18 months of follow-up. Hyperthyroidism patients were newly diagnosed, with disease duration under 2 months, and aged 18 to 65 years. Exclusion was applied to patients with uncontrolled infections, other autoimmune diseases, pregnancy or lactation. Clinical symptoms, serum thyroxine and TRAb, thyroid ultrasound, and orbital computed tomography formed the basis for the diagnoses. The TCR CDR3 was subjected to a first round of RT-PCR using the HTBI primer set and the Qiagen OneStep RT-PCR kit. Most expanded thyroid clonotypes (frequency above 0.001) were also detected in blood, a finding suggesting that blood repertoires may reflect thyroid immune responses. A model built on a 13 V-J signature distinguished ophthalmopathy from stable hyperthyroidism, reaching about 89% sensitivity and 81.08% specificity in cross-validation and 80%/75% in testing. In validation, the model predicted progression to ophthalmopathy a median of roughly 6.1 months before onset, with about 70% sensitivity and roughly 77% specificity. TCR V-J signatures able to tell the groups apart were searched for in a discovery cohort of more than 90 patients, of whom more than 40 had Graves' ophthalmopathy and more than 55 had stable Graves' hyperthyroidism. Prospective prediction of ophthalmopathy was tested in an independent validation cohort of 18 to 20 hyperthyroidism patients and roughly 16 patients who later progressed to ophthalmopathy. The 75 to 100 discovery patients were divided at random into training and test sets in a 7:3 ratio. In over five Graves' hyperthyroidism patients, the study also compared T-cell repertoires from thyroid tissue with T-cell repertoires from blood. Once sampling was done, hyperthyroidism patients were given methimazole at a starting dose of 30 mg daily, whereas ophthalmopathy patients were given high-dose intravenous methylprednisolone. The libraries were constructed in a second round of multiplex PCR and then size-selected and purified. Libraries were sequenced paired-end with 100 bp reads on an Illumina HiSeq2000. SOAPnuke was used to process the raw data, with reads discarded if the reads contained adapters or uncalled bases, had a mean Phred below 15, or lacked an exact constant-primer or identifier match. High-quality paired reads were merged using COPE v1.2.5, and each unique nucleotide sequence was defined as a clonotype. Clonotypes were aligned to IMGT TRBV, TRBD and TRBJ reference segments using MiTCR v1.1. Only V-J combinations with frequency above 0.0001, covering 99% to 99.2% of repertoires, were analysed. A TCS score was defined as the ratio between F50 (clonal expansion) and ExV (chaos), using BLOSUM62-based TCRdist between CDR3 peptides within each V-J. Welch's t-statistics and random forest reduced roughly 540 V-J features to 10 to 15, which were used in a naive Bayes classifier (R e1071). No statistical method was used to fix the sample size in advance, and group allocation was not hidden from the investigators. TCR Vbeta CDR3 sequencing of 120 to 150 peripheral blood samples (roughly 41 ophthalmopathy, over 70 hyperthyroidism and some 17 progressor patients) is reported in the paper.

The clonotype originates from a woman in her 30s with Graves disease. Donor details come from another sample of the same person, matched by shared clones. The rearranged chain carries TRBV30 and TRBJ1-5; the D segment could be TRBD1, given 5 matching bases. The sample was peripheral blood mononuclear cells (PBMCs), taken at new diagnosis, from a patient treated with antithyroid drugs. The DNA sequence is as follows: TGTGCCTGGCGGGAACAGGTCCCTTATAGCAATCAGCCCCAGCATTTT. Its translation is CAWREQVPYSNQPQHF.